The 2 T cell receptor beta chains below were found in one sample sequenced in a study of tissue T cells after allogeneic stem cell transplantation. Time point indicated: mouse harvest day 14 after allogeneic transplant. Mouse grafts combined 10^7 T-cell-depleted bone marrow cells with 10^6 splenic CD5+ T cells. Clones were sequenced by immunoSEQ multiplex PCR, and TCRdb holds only the in-frame ones, with some missing. The table has approximately 1,000 clones, around half seen once. The specimen sequenced was spleen. The source is a female BALB/c mouse given C57BL/6 T cells with graft-versus-host disease after an allogeneic hematopoietic cell transplant.

This clone is large (0.1 to 1%) in the sample. Each gene name is a mouse one. The observed sequence ends 1 residue before the CDR3 terminus, with the missing tail filled in from the germline J gene. V gene TRBV16 combines with J gene TRBJ1-1; 7 nucleotides match TRBD1. The CDR3 length is 14 residues. V lost 5 bases to trimming and J lost 3 bases; unmatched junction nucleotides: 6. The V gene's germline CDR1 is SGHSA and CDR2 FRNQAP. CDR3 bases read: TGTGCAAGCAGCCCCCGGCAGGGGGACACAGAAGTCTTC. Protein: CASSPRQGDTEVF. The complete CDR3 protein is CASSPRQGDTEVFF.

Note on this clone: Mismatch with germline at one junction end may stem from a read error. Here the gene names and germline are mouse. The read ends 1 residue early relative to the CDR3; the germline J gene fills the gap. Distinct nucleotide sequences in the sample also encode this CDR3. The chain recombines TRBV19 with TRBJ2-4; 8 nucleotides align to TRBD2. This CDR3 contains 16 residues. CDR1 is FNHDT, CDR2 SITEND, per germline (reference sequence). The CDR3 sequence: CASSIGTGSSHNTLYF. CDR3 DNA (partial): TGTGCCAGCAGTATTGGGACTGGCTCTAGTCACAACACCTTGTAC.